These 2 T cell receptor beta chains were all obtained from the same sample, sequenced in a study of OX40 agonist ivuxolimab in advanced cancers. Preparation of the library involved the immunoSEQ multiplex PCR assay. TCRdb stores this immuneACCESS table with in-frame sequences only. Part of the clones is absent; in the studies checked, under half of the shortfall reflects unresolved V genes, and no reason is known for the rest. This sample gives tens of thousands of clones in total; 94% of them show up just once. The top ten constitute about a sixth of the sample. The sample consisted of CD4+ or CD8+ T cells sorted from blood, taken in a trial of the OX40 agonist ivuxolimab. Receptors originate from an adult with an advanced solid tumor such as melanoma, head and neck, liver or kidney cancer.

J is TRBJ2-3 and V is TRBV7-2, with TRBD2 as a possible D gene (6 bases). The V gene's germline CDR1 is SGHTA and CDR2 FQGNSA. Trimming removed 5 bases at V and 6 bases at J, with 18 bases between. The CDR3 length is 15 residues. The CDR3 sequence: CASSVGTSSLDTQYF. DNA for the CDR3: TGTGCCAGCAGCGTCGGGACTTCCTCTCTCGATACGCAGTATTTT.

The chain is built from TRBV4-1 and TRBJ2-7; D is ambiguous. CDR3 length: 14 residues. Germline V gene data show CDR1 as MGHRA and CDR2 as YSYEKL. V shed 0 bases and J shed 2 bases, with 8 bases lying between them. Here the CDR3 DNA reads TGCGCCAGCAGCCAAGATATTAGCCCCTACGAGCAGTACTTC. Translated: CASSQDISPYEQYF.